These 32 T cell receptor beta chains were sequenced from one sample in a study of blood T cell repertoires in COVID-19. Libraries were prepared by immunoSEQ multiplex PCR; TCRdb keeps only in-frame clonotypes and omits some of them. The sample shows approximately 90,000 clones, more than 65% of them seen only once. Sequencing input: peripheral blood. These receptors were obtained from a man aged 60 to 69 with acute or convalescent COVID-19.

This chain joins TRBV28 and TRBJ1-2, with 9 bases lining up with TRBD1. Germline V CDR1 and CDR2: MDHEN, SYDVKM. Germline trimming cut 4 bases from V and 1 base from J; bases unmatched to any gene: 7. The CDR3 is 16 residues long. Here the CDR3 reads CASSYTGGVNNYGYTF. The CDR3 DNA sequence: TGTGCCAGCAGTTACACAGGGGGCGTGAATAACTATGGCTACACCTTC.

This clone was seen a single time. The V and J genes are TRBV24-1 and TRBJ2-3, with unresolved D. Germline lookup yields CDR1 KGHDR and CDR2 SFDVKD. This CDR3 spans 14 amino acids. V was trimmed by 3 bases and J by 4 bases, leaving 10 bases between them. The chain's CDR3 is CATSDPRSADTQYF. The CDR3 DNA reads as TGTGCCACCAGTGATCCGAGAAGCGCAGATACGCAGTATTTT.

The gene calls are TRBV5-1 and TRBJ1-4; TRBD1 might be the D (5 bases). V was cut by 4 bases and J by 3 bases, with 10 bases left in between. The germline V gene has CDR1 SGHRS and CDR2 YFSETQ. The CDR3 covers 14 residues. The CDR3 protein is CASSQDRPNEKLFF. CDR3 in DNA: TGCGCCAGCAGCCAAGACAGACCTAATGAAAAACTGTTTTTT.

The J gene is TRBJ1-2, the V gene TRBV28; TRBD1 aligns across 7 bases. Germline V lookup: CDR1 MDHEN, CDR2 SYDVKM. This CDR3 contains 14 residues. V lost 5 bases and J lost 2; bases outside the gene matches: 5. The CDR3: CASSPDRVNYGYTF. The CDR3 bases are TGTGCCAGCAGTCCCGACAGGGTGAACTATGGCTACACCTTC.

CDR3 nucleotide sequence: TGTGCCAGCTCACCAGGGACATTAAATCAGCCCCAGCATTTT. This codes for CASSPGTLNQPQHF. This sequence joins TRBV18 and TRBJ1-5, with a possible D match to TRBD1 (6 bases). Trimming shortened V by 2 bases and J by 4 bases, and 9 bases separated the two germline ends. CDR3 length equals 14 residues. Germline CDR1 reads KGHSH; CDR2 reads LQKENI.

Points on this clone: This specimen includes other DNA sequences encoding the same CDR3. This chain connects TRBV12-3 or TRBV12-4 to TRBJ1-1; tentatively, D is TRBD1 (5 bases). V lost 3 bases, J lost 2 bases, and 7 bases lay in between. The CDR3 runs 13 residues. The CDR3 DNA is TGTGCCAGCAGTTTCAGGGCTAACACTGAAGCTTTCTTT. Amino acids: CASSFRANTEAFF.

This clone was seen more than once but under ten times. The V and J genes are TRBV7-2 and TRBJ1-5; maybe TRBD1 (5 bases). Germline assignment: CDR1 SGHTA and CDR2 FQGNSA. The germline V and J ends were trimmed by 1 base and 4 bases, with 11 bases remaining between them. The CDR3 is made up of 15 amino acids. The CDR3 nucleotides are TGTGCCAGCAGCTTAGAACGGGGGAAAAATCAGCCCCAGCATTTT. It is translated as CASSLERGKNQPQHF.

Comment on this clone: The sample has other DNA sequences that encode this CDR3 too. The V gene is TRBV6-5, the J gene TRBJ1-5; 7 bases fit TRBD1. CDR1 and CDR2 from the germline V gene are MNHEY and SVGAGI. Trimming at V came to 0 bases and at J to 4 bases, leaving 3 bases not matched to a gene. This CDR3 has 15 amino acids. The CDR3 protein is CASSYSSRGNQPQHF. In DNA form, the CDR3 reads TGTGCCAGCAGTTACTCGAGCAGGGGGAATCAGCCCCAGCATTTT.

This clone appeared once. This chain uses TRBV6-4 with TRBJ1-1, with TRBD1 matching over 9 bases. Germline loops: CDR1 MRHNA, CDR2 SNTAGT. With 3 bases clipped from V and 6 bases from J, the junction kept 2 bases outside the gene matches. The CDR3 consists of 13 residues. CDR3 amino acids: CASSEGQGAEAFF. Here the CDR3 DNA reads TGTGCCAGCAGTGAGGGACAGGGAGCTGAAGCTTTCTTT.

The V and J genes are TRBV25-1 and TRBJ2-2; 9 nucleotides line up with TRBD2. This CDR3 has 16 residues. V was clipped by 3 bases and J by 4 bases; unmatched bases: 6. Germline-derived CDR1 and CDR2 are MGHDK and SYGVNS. CDR3 loop: CASSDRGGGATGELFF. The CDR3, as DNA: TGTGCCAGCAGTGACCGAGGCGGGGGGGCCACCGGGGAGCTGTTTTTT.

This clone was detected once. The CDR3 bases are TGCGCCAGCAGCCAACGGGACAGGGGTGTTTTGAACACTGAAGCTTTCTTT. Its translation: CASSQRDRGVLNTEAFF. V usage is TRBV5-1 and J usage is TRBJ1-1, with 10 bases lining up with TRBD1. CDR3 length: 17 residues. Trimming at V came to 4 bases and at J to 0 bases, leaving 9 bases not matched to a gene. Germline CDR1 SGHRS, CDR2 YFSETQ.

This chain joins TRBV12-5 and TRBJ2-4; tentatively, D is TRBD2 (6 bases). The CDR3 is 18 residues long. Germline V gives CDR1 LGHNT, CDR2 FRNRAP. The ends were cut back, 0 bases at V and 6 bases at J, with 21 bases in the middle. The CDR3 nucleotides read TGTGCTAGTGGTTTGGTACTGGGAGGCGCGTTTATCGGAAACATTCAGTACTTC. Translation gives CASGLVLGGAFIGNIQYF. The whole variable domain, filled in from reference TRBV12-5 and TRBJ2-4, reads DARVTQTPRHKVTEMGQEVTMRCQPILGHNTVFWYRQTMMQGLELLAYFRNRAPLDDSGMPKDRFSAEMPDATLATLKIQPSEPRDSAVYFCASGLVLGGAFIGNIQYFGAGTRLSVL.

V gene TRBV2 combines with J gene TRBJ1-6, with D possibly TRBD1 on 5 matching bases. The CDR3 loop spans 13 amino acids. Germline lookup yields CDR1 SNHLY and CDR2 FYNNEI. Trimming pared 4 bases from V and 7 bases from J, leaving 8 bases between. The CDR3 bases are TGTGCCAGCAGTGGGGGCAGAAATTCACCCCTCCACTTT. This translates into CASSGGRNSPLHF.

This clone has more than one count but fewer than ten. The chain carries TRBV7-9 and TRBJ1-2, with 7 bases identical to TRBD1. The ends lost 1 base at V and 14 bases at J; junction bases unmatched: 10. The CDR3 runs 13 residues. CDR1 and CDR2 from the germline V gene are SEHNR and FQNEAQ (reference sequence). The CDR3: CASSLETGSRWTF. Here the CDR3 DNA reads TGTGCCAGCAGCTTAGAGACAGGGTCCCGGTGGACCTTC.

The chain links TRBV12-5 to TRBJ1-1; D unclear. The CDR3 is 13 amino acids. Germline V lookup: CDR1 LGHNT, CDR2 FRNRAP. The V and J ends lost 6 bases and 7 bases respectively, with 15 bases between them. For the CDR3, the DNA is TGTGCTAGTGGGAGAGGGAAGAACGGTGAAGCTTTCTTT. Translated: CASGRGKNGEAFF.

The rearrangement links TRBV6-5 to TRBJ2-3; 8 bases are shared with TRBD1. V lost 2 bases and J lost 9; bases outside the gene matches: 13. The CDR3 consists of 16 residues. Per the germline V gene, CDR1 is MNHEY and CDR2 is SVGAGI. Here the CDR3 reads CASSYDGSGGPRTQYF. Here the CDR3 DNA reads TGTGCCAGCAGTTACGATGGGTCAGGGGGCCCGCGAACGCAGTATTTT.

This chain links TRBV5-4 with TRBJ2-1; TRBD2 matches 12 bases. This CDR3 comprises 18 residues. CDR1 is SGHNT and CDR2 is YYREEE in the germline V gene (reference sequence). V was pared by 0 bases and J by 0 bases, with 4 bases of the junction left unmatched. CDR3: CASSLGLAGALSYNEQFF. In DNA, the CDR3 is TGTGCCAGCAGCTTGGGACTAGCGGGGGCCCTCTCCTACAATGAGCAGTTCTTC.

The rearrangement links TRBV5-1 to TRBJ2-3; D not resolved. The CDR3 loop spans 15 amino acids. Trimming stripped 2 bases from V and 1 base from J, with 11 bases between. Germline CDR1 SGHRS, CDR2 YFSETQ. Written as DNA, the CDR3 is TGCGCCAGCAGCTTCTATGGGCCAGGCACAGATACGCAGTATTTT. Translating it yields CASSFYGPGTDTQYF.

This sequence joins TRBV27 and TRBJ1-4; possible D gene TRBD1, 5 bases. Germline V gives CDR1 MNHEY, CDR2 SMNVEV (reference sequence). CDR3 length: 15 residues. Trimming removed 0 bases from V and 8 bases from J, with 13 bases in between. The DNA of the CDR3 is TGTGCCAGCAGTTTATCTGGCGGTTGGGGCGAAAAACTGTTTTTT. This sequence encodes CASSLSGGWGEKLFF.

The V gene is TRBV4-1, the J gene TRBJ2-5; D perhaps matches TRBD1 (6 bases). Germline V gene sequence: CDR1 MGHRA, CDR2 YSYEKL. V lost 2 bases to trimming and J lost 1 base, with 20 bases between them. The CDR3 has 18 amino acids. The CDR3 DNA is TGCGCCAGCAGCCAACTATTGAGAACAGGGTTCGGCCAAGAGACCCAGTACTTC. It yields the protein CASSQLLRTGFGQETQYF.

The V and J genes are TRBV28 and TRBJ1-2; tentatively, D is TRBD1 (6 bases). The CDR3 consists of 13 residues. The germline CDR1 and CDR2 sequences are MDHEN and SYDVKM. The V gene lost 2 bases and the J gene lost 7 bases, with 11 bases spanning the gap. CDR3 coding DNA: TGTGCCAGCAGTTTAGTAATAGGGGGTGGCTACACCTTC. As protein: CASSLVIGGGYTF.

The V gene is TRBV19, the J gene TRBJ1-5; D is ambiguous. From germline, CDR1 is LNHDA and CDR2 SQIVND (reference sequence). The V end was cut by 4 bases, the J end by 11 bases, with 18 bases between. The CDR3 length is 14 residues. The CDR3, as DNA: TGTGCCAGTAGTAGGAGTGGCGGGCGGGAGGCCCAGCATTTT. Translating gives CASSRSGGREAQHF.

This clone appeared a single time. One junction end disagrees with the germline gene, perhaps due to a read error. The V gene is TRBV28, the J gene TRBJ1-1, with TRBD1 matching over 8 bases. CDR3 length: 14 amino acids. CDR1 and CDR2 (germline): MDHEN, SYDVKM. The CDR3: CTTSETGEYTEAFF. The CDR3 region has the DNA TGCACCACCTCCGAGACAGGGGAATACACTGAAGCTTTCTTT.

V is TRBV7-2 and J is TRBJ2-2, with D tentatively TRBD2 (7 bases). The CDR3 is 15 residues long. Trimming shortened V by 4 bases and J by 4 bases, and 13 bases separated the two germline ends. The germline V gene encodes CDR1 SGHTA and CDR2 FQGNSA. The DNA of the CDR3 is TGTGCCAGCAGCTCGTGGGCGGGGGCCACCGGGGAGCTGTTTTTT. As protein: CASSSWAGATGELFF.

The chain combines TRBV29-1 with TRBJ1-1, with D hard to call. Germline CDR1 and CDR2: SQVTM and ANQGSEA. The CDR3 has 9 residues. V gave up 7 bases and J gave up 8 bases, with 8 bases separating them. For the CDR3, the DNA is TGCAGCGCCGGAGGGGAAGCTTTCTTT. Protein product: CSAGGEAFF.

V and J are TRBV7-9 and TRBJ2-5, with D perhaps matching TRBD2 (5 bases). The CDR3 loop spans 14 amino acids. Trimming removed 1 base at V and 6 bases at J, with 12 bases between. The germline V gene has CDR1 SEHNR and CDR2 FQNEAQ (reference sequence). The CDR3 nucleotides are TGTGCCAGCAGCTTAGACCCGGGAAGGAAGACCCAGTACTTC. Its translation is CASSLDPGRKTQYF.

Here the CDR3 reads CAGRGQGAKNSPLHF. CDR3 sequence (DNA): TGTGCTGGGCGGGGACAGGGGGCTAAAAATTCACCCCTCCACTTT. This chain joins TRBV5-8 and TRBJ1-6; 12 positions match TRBD1. This CDR3 has 15 residues. Germline V gives CDR1 SGHTS, CDR2 YDEGEE.

The chain combines TRBV28 with TRBJ2-1, with a tentative D call TRBD2 (6 bases). Trimming removed 2 bases at V and 4 bases at J, with 18 bases between. CDR3 size: 17 residues. From germline, CDR1 is MDHEN and CDR2 SYDVKM. The CDR3 here is CASSLKDYRLPYNEQFF. The CDR3 nucleotides are TGTGCCAGCAGTTTAAAGGACTACCGCCTTCCTTACAATGAGCAGTTCTTC.

The rearrangement joins TRBV6-5 to TRBJ2-1, with TRBD2 matching over 13 bases. Germline loops: CDR1 MNHEY, CDR2 SVGAGI. The CDR3 extends over 16 amino acids. The trim removed 2 bases at V and 3 bases at J, leaving 1 base unmatched. The CDR3 DNA reads as TGTGCCAGCAGTTACACTAGCGGGGGGGGCTACAATGAGCAGTTCTTC. This translates into CASSYTSGGGYNEQFF.

This sequence joins TRBV5-1 and TRBJ2-1; weak D call: TRBD1 (6 bases). This CDR3 has 16 residues. The V and J ends lost 0 bases and 3 bases respectively, with 13 bases between them. In germline, CDR1 is SGHRS, CDR2 YFSETQ. In DNA, the CDR3 is TGCGCCAGCAGCTTGGGGAGACAGGAAATCTACAATGAGCAGTTCTTC. Protein product: CASSLGRQEIYNEQFF.

The table lists this clone with a count of one. V and J are TRBV30 and TRBJ1-6; 7 nucleotides agree with TRBD1. CDR3 length equals 15 residues. Germline V gene data show CDR1 as GTSNPN and CDR2 as SVGIG (reference sequence). The trim removed 3 bases at V and 2 bases at J, leaving 4 bases unmatched. The CDR3 DNA follows: TGTGCCTGGAGCTGGGGGACAGCCTATAATTCACCCCTCCACTTT. It encodes CAWSWGTAYNSPLHF.

V gene TRBV7-9 combines with J gene TRBJ1-2, with TRBD1 identical over 7 bases. Per germline, CDR1 SEHNR and CDR2 FQNEAQ (reference sequence). CDR3 size: 13 residues. V lost 4 bases, J lost 5 bases, and 4 bases stayed unmatched. CDR3 in DNA: TGTGCCAGCAGCTCCGGGACAGTGTATGGCTACACCTTC. It codes for CASSSGTVYGYTF.